Shown below are 30 T cell receptor beta chains from a single sample sequenced in a study of human thymus T cells. Profiling relied on immunoSEQ multiplex PCR, and the TCRdb table lists in-frame clones only, not all of them. Here the sample spans 100,000 to 150,000 clones, just under 95% being singletons. Resections were taken during corrective heart surgery, and the thymus tissue came from these. The sequencing input was thymus tissue. The source is a boy younger than two with a congenital heart defect but otherwise immunologically healthy.

The genes are TRBV6-5 and TRBJ2-6; D call uncertain. Trimming stripped 2 bases from V and 3 bases from J, with 8 bases between. CDR1 MNHEY and CDR2 SVGAGI come from the germline V gene. This CDR3 is 15 amino acids long. The DNA for the CDR3 is TGTGCCAGCAGTTACCGGTTGGTTGGGGCCAACGTCCTGACTTTC. Amino acids: CASSYRLVGANVLTF.

The chain couples TRBV6-1 to TRBJ1-2; possible D gene TRBD1, 5 bases. V shed 7 bases and J shed 4 bases, with 16 bases lying between them. Germline V gives CDR1 MNHNS, CDR2 SASEGT. The CDR3 runs to 14 residues. CDR3 nucleotides: TGTGCCAGCACCGAGAAGGCAGGGACCTATGGCTACACCTTC. Translating gives CASTEKAGTYGYTF.

The chain carries TRBV30 and TRBJ1-6; 7 positions match TRBD1. J lost 9 bases, V lost 1 base, and 6 bases had no gene match. This CDR3 has 14 amino acids. The germline CDR1 and CDR2 sequences are GTSNPN and SVGIG (reference sequence). CDR3 protein: CAWSGKRGRSPLHF. The DNA of the CDR3 is TGTGCCTGGAGTGGTAAGAGGGGGCGTTCACCCCTCCACTTT.

This clone occurred once. This sequence joins TRBV9 and TRBJ1-1; 7 bases agree with TRBD1. Germline CDR1 is SGDLS and CDR2 is YYNGEE. The CDR3 is 12 residues long. Trimming took 3 bases from V and 4 from J; bases not matched to a gene: 0. CDR3 region: CASSAGGTEAFF. For the CDR3, the DNA is TGTGCCAGCAGCGCAGGGGGCACTGAAGCTTTCTTT. The full variable domain, in which reference TRBV9 and TRBJ1-1 provide the parts outside the CDR3, is DSGVTQTPKHLITATGQRVTLRCSPRSGDLSVYWYQQSLDQGLQFLIQYYNGEERAKGNILERFSAQQFPDLHSELNLSSLELGDSALYFCASSAGGTEAFFGQGTRLTVV.

V and J are TRBV6-1 and TRBJ2-3; maybe TRBD1 (6 bases). Trimming cost V 1 base and J 2 bases, with 16 bases left between them. The CDR3 is 17 amino acids. Looked up from germline, CDR1 is MNHNS and CDR2 is SASEGT. The CDR3 spells CASSEEGTLRFTDTQYF. Written as DNA, the CDR3 is TGTGCCAGCAGTGAAGAGGGGACACTCAGATTCACAGATACGCAGTATTTT.

The J gene is TRBJ2-1, the V gene TRBV12-1; the DNA was not compared with TRBD2, the D call given in the table. TRBV12-1 is listed as a pseudogene. CDR3 size: 16 residues. The chain's CDR3 is CASSFGGTSRPFEQFF. The CDR3 DNA sequence: TGTGCCAGCAGCTTTGGTGGGACTAGCCGACCCTTTGAGCAGTTCTTC.

This rearrangement joins TRBV7-2 to TRBJ1-4; tentatively, D is TRBD1 (5 bases). CDR3 length: 13 residues. Trimming shortened V by 5 bases and J by 7 bases, and 11 bases separated the two germline ends. Germline lookup yields CDR1 SGHTA and CDR2 FQGNSA. The chain's CDR3 is CASSPMQGEKLFF. The DNA for the CDR3 is TGTGCCAGCAGCCCAATGCAGGGTGAAAAACTGTTTTTT.

The chain couples TRBV4-2 to TRBJ2-7, with 10 bases matching TRBD2. Trimming took 4 bases from V and 0 from J; bases not matched to a gene: 6. CDR3 length equals 16 residues. CDR1 and CDR2 from the germline V gene are LGHNA and YNFKEQ. The CDR3 DNA reads as TGTGCCAGCAGCCCGTCCGGACTAGCGGCCTCCTACGAGCAGTACTTC. This encodes CASSPSGLAASYEQYF.

The V call is TRBV6-5, the J call TRBJ1-5; no reliable D call. The germline gives CDR1 MNHEY, CDR2 SVGAGI. This CDR3 is built from 14 residues. The V and J ends lost 6 bases and 7 bases respectively, with 16 bases between them. CDR3 sequence reads: CASSLDGSGQPQHF. CDR3 nucleotide sequence: TGTGCCAGCAGCCTCGACGGCTCCGGGCAGCCCCAGCATTTT.

The V gene is TRBV15, the J gene TRBJ1-4, with 10 bases matching TRBD1. V lost 7 bases to trimming and J lost 7 bases; unmatched junction nucleotides: 6. CDR3 length: 14 amino acids. The V gene's germline CDR1 is LNHNV and CDR2 YYDKDF (reference sequence). The CDR3 here is CATKGQGLGEKLFF. In DNA, the CDR3 is TGTGCCACCAAGGGACAGGGGCTGGGTGAAAAACTGTTTTTT.

The chain couples TRBV19 to TRBJ1-2; D not certain. CDR1 and CDR2 (germline): LNHDA, SQIVND (reference sequence). There are 15 residues in the CDR3. V lost 4 bases and J 6 bases, leaving 18 bases between the germline ends. The CDR3 region is CASSRERLTYHGYTF. The CDR3 DNA reads TGTGCCAGTAGTAGGGAGAGACTTACCTATCATGGCTACACCTTC.

The chain employs TRBV30 and TRBJ1-3, with D possibly TRBD1 on 6 matching bases. V lost 2 bases and J 0 bases, leaving 8 bases between the germline ends. Germline assignment: CDR1 GTSNPN and CDR2 SVGIG (reference sequence). The CDR3 runs 14 residues. CDR3 sequence reads: CAWSWDNSGNTIYF. The CDR3 DNA follows: TGTGCCTGGAGTTGGGACAACTCTGGAAACACCATATATTTT.

On this clone itself: At one end, the junction sequence differs from germline, possibly due to a read error. The V call is TRBV7-7, the J call TRBJ1-2; no definite D call. Germline lookup yields CDR1 SSHAT and CDR2 FNYEAQ (reference sequence). This CDR3 comprises 15 residues. The CDR3 is CASSPLVPGEYGYTF. DNA of the CDR3: TGTGCTAGCAGCCCATTGGTCCCGGGTGAGTATGGCTACACCTTC.

This clone was seen once. The V and J genes are TRBV4-2 and TRBJ1-5; D uncertain. V lost 1 base and J lost 3, with 7 bases in between. This CDR3 region has 14 residues. Germline V gene data show CDR1 as LGHNA and CDR2 as YNFKEQ. CDR3 protein: CASSQVGSNQPQHF. DNA of the CDR3: TGTGCCAGCAGCCAAGTGGGCTCCAATCAGCCCCAGCATTTT.

The chain combines TRBV2 with TRBJ1-6, with 9 bases that match TRBD1. The CDR3 is 17 amino acids. Per germline, CDR1 SNHLY and CDR2 FYNNEI. Trimming removed 4 bases from V and 4 bases from J; junction bases left unmatched: 8. The CDR3: CASSGLGQGFYNSPLHF. The CDR3 nucleotides are TGTGCCAGCAGTGGTTTGGGACAGGGTTTTTATAATTCACCCCTCCACTTT.

V gene TRBV19 combines with J gene TRBJ2-1; 16 bases fit TRBD2. CDR1 is LNHDA and CDR2 is SQIVND in the germline V gene (reference sequence). CDR3 length equals 16 residues. V shed 5 bases and J 9 bases; nucleotides not matched to a gene: 7. CDR3 amino acids: CASSAGLAGGPVEQFF. The DNA for the CDR3 is TGTGCCAGTAGTGCGGGACTAGCGGGGGGGCCGGTTGAGCAGTTCTTC.

J is TRBJ1-1 and V is TRBV4-1; D is perhaps TRBD1 (5 bases). This CDR3 comprises 16 residues. V lost 3 bases to trimming and J lost 10 bases, with 24 bases between them. Germline V gene sequence: CDR1 MGHRA, CDR2 YSYEKL. Here the CDR3 DNA reads TGCGCCAGCAGCCAGATCCTTGGGGGACCGCGAGGCGTAGCTTTCTTT. Its translation is CASSQILGGPRGVAFF.

The genes are TRBV10-3 and TRBJ1-6, with TRBD1 matching 9 bases. V lost 6 bases and J lost 7; bases outside the gene matches: 4. Germline V lookup: CDR1 ENHRY, CDR2 SYGVKD. The CDR3 extends over 14 amino acids. The CDR3 loop is CAIRGGQGNSPLHF. The CDR3 DNA follows: TGTGCCATCAGGGGGGGACAGGGCAATTCACCCCTCCACTTT.

The table lists this clone with a count of one. The genes are TRBV5-6 and TRBJ1-1; D gene ambiguous. Germline V gene sequence: CDR1 SGHDT, CDR2 YYEEEE. CDR3 length: 15 residues. The ends were cut back, 1 base at V and 5 bases at J, with 15 bases in the middle. CDR3 sequence (DNA): TGTGCCAGCAGCTTGCTCGGAGTTCCGGGAACTGAAGCTTTCTTT. Translated: CASSLLGVPGTEAFF.

The chain employs TRBV7-9 and TRBJ2-3; D is ambiguous. Between the trimmed V and J ends, which lost 6 bases and 8 bases, there was a span of 12 bases. Germline lookup yields CDR1 SEHNR and CDR2 FQNEAQ (reference sequence). The CDR3 is 12 amino acids. CDR3 DNA: TGTGCCAGCAGGGAGAGACGCGGTACGCAGTATTTT. This sequence encodes CASRERRGTQYF.

V and J are TRBV7-9 and TRBJ1-1; the D gene is possibly TRBD1 (5 bases). Trimming shortened V by 5 bases and J by 4 bases, and 17 bases separated the two germline ends. The CDR3 has 15 amino acids. Germline V CDR1 and CDR2: SEHNR, FQNEAQ (reference sequence). CDR3 nucleotides: TGTGCCAGCAGCGGGGCGTGGGGGGGTGGCACTGAAGCTTTCTTT. This encodes CASSGAWGGGTEAFF.

This chain connects TRBV14 to TRBJ2-7, with 8 bases that match TRBD2. Unmatched junction bases numbered 5, after V lost 4 bases and J lost 0 bases. Germline V lookup: CDR1 SGHDN, CDR2 FVKESK. This CDR3 has 15 amino acids. The CDR3 coding sequence is TGTGCCAGCAGCCTTGGCGGGGGGAACTCCTACGAGCAGTACTTC. It translates to CASSLGGGNSYEQYF.

V and J are TRBV11-2 and TRBJ1-1; 11 bases line up with TRBD1. CDR1 and CDR2 from the germline V gene are SGHAT and FQNNGV. The CDR3 has 16 amino acids. Germline trimming cut 6 bases from V and 5 bases from J; bases unmatched to any gene: 11. The CDR3 here is CASREAGTGGRTEAFF. As DNA, the CDR3 is TGTGCCAGCAGGGAGGCCGGGACAGGGGGTCGGACTGAAGCTTTCTTT.

The chain joins TRBV6-6 to TRBJ2-7; TRBD2 aligns across 7 bases. The CDR3 has 13 residues. The germline gives CDR1 MNHNY, CDR2 SVGAGI (reference sequence). With 8 bases clipped from V and 6 bases from J, the junction kept 10 bases outside the gene matches. DNA of the CDR3: TGTGCCAGCGCCGAGACTAGCTTTGGCGAGCAGTACTTC. It encodes CASAETSFGEQYF.

DNA for the CDR3: TGTGCCAGCAGTTTAAGGCTAGCGGGGGGGCCCAACACCGGGGAGCTGTTTTTT. The encoded protein is CASSLRLAGGPNTGELFF. J is TRBJ2-2 and V is TRBV28; 12 bases are a match to TRBD2. Germline V gene data show CDR1 as MDHEN and CDR2 as SYDVKM. The CDR3 has 18 residues. V lost 2 bases and J lost 2; bases outside the gene matches: 6.

V is TRBV5-6 and J is TRBJ2-1; TRBD2 aligns across 12 bases. V was clipped by 7 bases and J by 6 bases; unmatched bases: 5. This CDR3 is 14 amino acids long. Germline V gene lookup returns CDR1 SGHDT and CDR2 YYEEEE. The CDR3: CASYLAGGPNEQFF. In nucleotides, the CDR3 is TGTGCCAGCTATCTAGCGGGGGGGCCCAATGAGCAGTTCTTC.

The chain joins TRBV7-8 to TRBJ2-1, with D possibly being TRBD2 (5 bases). The CDR3 runs to 12 residues. Trimming took off 5 bases at V and 8 bases at J, with 10 bases between the two ends. Germline loops: CDR1 SGHVS, CDR2 FQNEAQ. CDR3 in amino acids: CASSHSGYEQFF. In DNA form, the CDR3 reads TGTGCCAGCAGCCATTCGGGGTATGAGCAGTTCTTC.

The rearrangement joins TRBV4-1 to TRBJ2-6, with D perhaps TRBD1 or TRBD2 (6 bases each). CDR1 and CDR2 from the germline V gene are MGHRA and YSYEKL. V was shortened by 0 bases and J by 3 bases, with 21 bases between the two germline ends. The CDR3 runs to 20 residues. CDR3 in amino acids: CASSQDPRGRSVDGANVLTF. The CDR3 DNA reads as TGCGCCAGCAGCCAAGATCCTCGGGGGCGCTCAGTGGATGGGGCCAACGTCCTGACTTTC.

V is TRBV6-5 and J is TRBJ2-3; D remains unclear. With 9 bases removed from V and 2 bases from J, the gap between germline ends came to 6 bases. Germline-derived CDR1 and CDR2 are MNHEY and SVGAGI. This CDR3 region has 11 residues. The CDR3 loop is CASRLTDTQYF. CDR3 DNA sequence: TGTGCCAGTAGACTCACAGATACGCAGTATTTT.

This chain links TRBV6-1 with TRBJ1-6; TRBD1 might be the D (5 bases). The CDR3 sequence is 12 residues long. The V end lost 1 base, the J end lost 11 bases, and 6 bases lay between the germline ends. Germline CDR1 and CDR2: MNHNS and SASEGT. CDR3 sequence: CASSEGGAPLHF. In DNA, the CDR3 is TGTGCCAGCAGTGAAGGGGGGGCACCCCTCCACTTT.